This is a list of T cell receptor beta chains from one sample in a study of cytomegalovirus exposure and HLA in healthy donors. TCRdb keeps only in-frame clones here, not all; method: immunoSEQ multiplex PCR. The repertoire holds around 300,000 clones, with roughly 70% as singletons. The sequenced sample was PBMCs. These receptors originate from a female donor in good health and CMV-seronegative. CDR3s include the opening cysteine and the closing phenylalanine or tryptophan. D genes are given only for firm matches. Size values are once, few and many counts, or a class for expanded clones, and some rows have none.

d_gene,j_gene,abundance,v_gene,CDR3aa,CDR3nt
TRBD2,TRBJ2-3,NA,TRBV28,CASSLLAGEQADTQYF,TGTGCCAGCAGTTTACTAGCGGGAGAACAGGCAGATACGCAGTATTTT
TRBD2,TRBJ2-1,NA,TRBV11-3,CASSGGVTSGRSFF,TGTGCCAGCAGCGGAGGAGTTACTAGCGGGAGATCCTTCTTC
TRBD1,TRBJ2-1,NA,TRBV5-1,CASSLSGGRNEQFF,TGCGCCAGCAGCTTATCAGGGGGCCGCAATGAGCAGTTCTTC
NA,TRBJ2-1,NA,TRBV7-9,CASSPAFLALSSYNEQFF,TGTGCCAGCAGCCCCGCCTTCCTAGCCCTCTCCTCCTACAATGAGCAGTTCTTC
TRBD1,TRBJ2-7,NA,TRBV5-1,CASSLEGQGSHEQYF,TGCGCCAGCAGCTTGGAGGGACAGGGTAGCCACGAGCAGTACTTC
TRBD1,TRBJ1-2,once,TRBV19,CASSSGQGYYGYTF,TGTGCCAGTAGTTCTGGACAGGGTTACTATGGCTACACCTTC
NA,TRBJ1-5,NA,TRBV25-1,CASSERENGPQHF,TGTGCCAGCAGTGAGAGGGAAAACGGGCCCCAGCATTTT
NA,TRBJ1-1,NA,TRBV7-9,CSSSLPSGTQGFGEAFF,TGTTCCAGCAGCTTACCATCCGGGACCCAGGGGTTTGGTGAAGCTTTCTTT
NA,TRBJ2-1,once,TRBV4-2,CASSPPMAGAIDNEQFF,TGTGCCAGCAGCCCGCCCATGGCGGGGGCAATAGACAATGAGCAGTTCTTC
NA,TRBJ2-1,NA,TRBV4-1,CASSQDGASSYNEQFF,TGCGCCAGCAGCCAAGATGGGGCCAGCTCCTACAATGAGCAGTTCTTC
TRBD1,TRBJ2-2,NA,TRBV5-1,CASSTDRGPTGELFF,TGCGCCAGCAGCACGGACAGGGGGCCCACCGGGGAGCTGTTTTTT
TRBD2,TRBJ2-3,NA,TRBV9,CASSEREPYTSGSSDTQYF,TGTGCCAGCAGCGAGCGAGAGCCTTACACTAGCGGGAGTTCAGATACGCAGTATTTT
NA,TRBJ2-1,NA,TRBV25-1,CASSTPLSDEQFF,TGTGCCAGCAGTACACCTTTAAGCGATGAGCAGTTCTTC
NA,TRBJ1-1,NA,TRBV30,CAWSVQGRGGHTEAFF,TGTGCCTGGAGTGTGCAGGGGCGAGGAGGTCACACTGAAGCTTTCTTT
NA,TRBJ2-5,NA,TRBV11-3,CASSLGTLVGAETQYF,TGTGCCAGCAGCTTAGGAACACTAGTGGGAGCAGAGACCCAGTACTTC
TRBD1,TRBJ2-7,NA,TRBV10-3,CAISDPDRRSYEQYF,TGTGCCATCAGTGACCCGGACAGGCGCTCCTACGAGCAGTACTTC
NA,TRBJ2-5,NA,TRBV5-4,CASSQTGEQYF,TGTGCCAGCAGTCAAACAGGAGAGCAGTACTTC
NA,TRBJ1-1,NA,TRBV15,CATSAAGAVMNTEAFF,TGTGCCACCAGCGCCGCGGGGGCCGTAATGAACACTGAAGCTTTCTTT
TRBD2,TRBJ2-2,NA,TRBV4-1,CASSQDGLAGGGTGELFF,TGCGCCAGCAGCCAAGACGGGCTAGCGGGAGGAGGGACCGGGGAGCTGTTTTTT
NA,TRBJ2-7,NA,TRBV25-1,CASTGDNSYEQYF,TGTGCCAGCACAGGGGACAACTCCTACGAGCAGTACTTC
TRBD1,TRBJ1-1,NA,TRBV7-7,CALDRVGTEAFF,TGTGCTTTGGACAGGGTGGGAACTGAAGCTTTCTTT
TRBD1,TRBJ2-7,NA,TRBV10-3,CAISEPVRDRGFYEQYF,TGTGCCATCAGTGAGCCGGTAAGGGACAGGGGCTTCTACGAGCAGTACTTC
TRBD1,TRBJ2-2,NA,TRBV28,CASSAHRGSNTGELFF,TGTGCCAGCAGTGCCCACAGGGGATCAAACACCGGGGAGCTGTTTTTT
NA,TRBJ1-2,NA,TRBV11-2,CASSLELNYGYTF,TGTGCCAGCAGCTTAGAACTCAACTATGGCTACACCTTC
TRBD2,TRBJ2-1,NA,TRBV9,CASSVRGLAGGVEQFF,TGTGCCAGCAGCGTTCGAGGACTAGCGGGAGGGGTTGAGCAGTTCTTC
NA,TRBJ2-6,NA,TRBV7-9,CSSRRGANVLTF,TGTTCCAGCAGGAGGGGGGCCAACGTCCTGACTTTC
TRBD1,TRBJ1-4,NA,TRBV25-1,CASGTGASNEKLFF,TGTGCCAGCGGGACAGGGGCCTCTAATGAAAAACTGTTTTTT
NA,TRBJ2-3,once,TRBV9,CASSVASVTDTQYF,TGTGCCAGCAGCGTAGCTAGTGTCACAGATACGCAGTATTTT
TRBD2,TRBJ2-1,NA,TRBV20-1,CSAPSGRNFF,TGCAGTGCTCCTAGCGGGAGGAACTTCTTC
NA,TRBJ2-7,NA,TRBV7-9,CSSSPFSSYEQYF,TGTTCCAGCAGCCCCTTTAGCTCCTACGAGCAGTACTTC
TRBD2,TRBJ2-1,few,TRBV11-3,CASSWVRGSGRELYNEQFF,TGTGCCAGCAGCTGGGTGAGGGGTAGCGGGAGAGAACTTTACAATGAGCAGTTCTTC
TRBD1,TRBJ2-1,NA,TRBV27,CASSLSLDRAYNEQFF,TGTGCCAGCAGTTTATCGCTGGACAGGGCCTACAATGAGCAGTTCTTC
TRBD1,TRBJ2-7,NA,TRBV25-1,CASSQQGVYEQYF,TGTGCCAGCAGTCAACAGGGGGTCTACGAGCAGTACTTC
NA,TRBJ2-7,NA,TRBV30,CAWQEEAAGEQYF,TGTGCCTGGCAGGAAGAAGCAGCCGGCGAGCAGTACTTC
NA,TRBJ2-5,once,TRBV30,CACLPVQGETQYF,TGTGCCTGTCTTCCTGTTCAGGGAGAGACCCAGTACTTC
TRBD2,TRBJ2-1,NA,TRBV10-1,CASSEVSGRAGGNEQFF,TGCGCCAGCAGTGAGGTCTCCGGGAGGGCCGGTGGCAATGAGCAGTTCTTC
NA,TRBJ2-5,NA,TRBV29-1,CSVEVSYQETQYF,TGCAGCGTTGAAGTCAGTTATCAAGAGACCCAGTACTTC
NA,TRBJ2-7,NA,TRBV27,CASSLYRRGISYEQYF,TGTGCCAGCAGTTTATATCGTAGAGGGATTTCCTACGAGCAGTACTTC
TRBD1,TRBJ1-3,NA,TRBV6-1,CASSGTGGTSGNTIYF,TGTGCCAGCAGTGGGACAGGGGGAACCTCTGGAAACACCATATATTTT
TRBD2,TRBJ2-1,NA,TRBV5-1,CASSPTIGLAGVYNEQFF,TGCGCCAGCAGCCCAACAATCGGACTAGCGGGTGTCTACAATGAGCAGTTCTTC
TRBD2,TRBJ2-2,NA,TRBV5-4,CASSWGLAGGGTGELFF,TGTGCCAGCAGCTGGGGACTAGCGGGAGGTGGCACCGGGGAGCTGTTTTTT
NA,TRBJ2-1,NA,TRBV30,CAWEVVGVNEQFF,TGTGCCTGGGAAGTCGTCGGAGTCAATGAGCAGTTCTTC
NA,TRBJ2-5,NA,TRBV11-2,CASSQDRLQETQYF,TGTGCCAGCAGCCAGGACAGACTCCAAGAGACCCAGTACTTC
TRBD1,TRBJ1-5,NA,TRBV7-2,CASSSPGQVRPQHF,TGTGCCAGCAGCTCCCCGGGACAGGTCCGGCCCCAGCATTTT
TRBD2,TRBJ2-7,NA,TRBV5-6,CASSLGKLAGPYEQYF,TGTGCCAGCAGCTTGGGTAAGCTAGCGGGACCCTACGAGCAGTACTTC
TRBD2,TRBJ2-2,NA,TRBV6-4,CASSPGRGSPRELFF,TGTGCCAGCAGTCCAGGGAGGGGCAGTCCCAGGGAGCTGTTTTTT